The 8 T cell receptor beta chains in this list originate from one sample, sequenced in a study of cytomegalovirus exposure and HLA in healthy donors. The study ran its PCR with 60 Vbeta and 13 Jbeta primers. This table comes from immunoSEQ multiplex PCR, and its TCRdb copy is limited to in-frame clones, with some not included. The repertoire holds about 98,000 clones, over 60% seen once, with 8.5% to 10% in the top ten. The sample was PBMCs. The receptors stem from a male donor in good health and CMV-seropositive.

This clone has a single count. The rearrangement joins TRBV5-5 to TRBJ2-3, with 8 bases that match TRBD1. Germline CDR1 reads SGHKS; CDR2 reads YYEKEE (reference sequence). The V gene end was trimmed by 10 bases and the J gene end by 1 base; junction bases not matched to a gene: 11. CDR3 length: 15 amino acids. The CDR3 is CAGQGSFRGTDTQYF. CDR3 nucleotide sequence: TGTGCCGGACAGGGTTCCTTCCGAGGCACAGATACGCAGTATTTT.

A word on this clone: Other DNA sequences of this sample code for an identical CDR3. V usage is TRBV19 and J usage is TRBJ1-5; TRBD1 agrees at 7 bases. Trimming at V came to 5 bases and at J to 2 bases, leaving 3 bases not matched to a gene. The CDR3 consists of 14 residues. Germline CDR1 is LNHDA and CDR2 is SQIVND (reference sequence). The CDR3 bases are TGTGCCAGTAGTCCCACAGGGGGCAATCAGCCCCAGCATTTT. Residues: CASSPTGGNQPQHF. The entire variable domain, with the rest obtained from reference TRBV19 and TRBJ1-5, is as follows: DGGITQSPKYLFRKEGQNVTLSCEQNLNHDAMYWYRQDPGQGLRLIYYSQIVNDFQKGDIAEGYSVSREKKESFPLTVTSAQKNPTAFYLCASSPTGGNQPQHFGDGTRLSIL.

The genes are TRBV12-5 and TRBJ2-1; TRBD2 aligns across 7 bases. Germline values: CDR1 LGHNT, CDR2 FRNRAP. CDR3 length equals 15 residues. V gave up 1 base and J gave up 6 bases; unmatched junction bases: 6. CDR3 nucleotides: TGTGCTAGTGGTTTGGGGCTAGCGGCTGGCAATGAGCAGTTCTTC. Protein product: CASGLGLAAGNEQFF.

The chain employs TRBV19 and TRBJ1-2, with 8 bases lining up with TRBD1. V shed 2 bases, J shed 3 bases, and the junction held 2 bases outside the gene matches. There are 14 residues in the CDR3. Germline V gene sequence: CDR1 LNHDA, CDR2 SQIVND (reference sequence). The CDR3 is CASSIQGADYGYTF. The CDR3 region has the DNA TGTGCCAGTAGTATACAGGGGGCAGACTATGGCTACACCTTC. Drawing the rest from reference TRBV19 and TRBJ1-2, the complete variable domain is DGGITQSPKYLFRKEGQNVTLSCEQNLNHDAMYWYRQDPGQGLRLIYYSQIVNDFQKGDIAEGYSVSREKKESFPLTVTSAQKNPTAFYLCASSIQGADYGYTFGSGTRLTVV.

The CDR3 nucleotides are TGTGCCAGCAGCTTACACAGGGGTACTGAAGCTTTCTTT. Translating it yields CASSLHRGTEAFF. The gene calls are TRBV11-3 and TRBJ1-1, with TRBD1 identical over 7 bases. Losses at the gene ends were 2 bases for V and 5 bases for J; bases not matched to a gene: 2. Germline V gives CDR1 SGHNT, CDR2 YENEEA. This CDR3 spans 13 amino acids.

This sequence joins TRBV27 and TRBJ1-1, with no clear D. CDR1 and CDR2 from the germline V gene are MNHEY and SMNVEV (reference sequence). The CDR3 has 14 amino acids. V was shortened by 3 bases and J by 4 bases, with 12 bases between the two germline ends. Here the CDR3 DNA reads TGTGCCAGCAGTTTCCTAGGTAGGTCCACTGAAGCTTTCTTT. It specifies CASSFLGRSTEAFF.

The chain combines TRBV7-9 with TRBJ1-4, with a weak D call TRBD1 (5 bases). CDR3 length equals 17 residues. V dropped 2 bases and J dropped 8 bases, with 21 bases sitting between them. From germline, CDR1 is SEHNR and CDR2 FQNEAQ (reference sequence). CDR3 sequence reads: CASSLLSASRVGEKLFF. Here the CDR3 DNA reads TGTGCCAGCAGCTTACTATCGGCAAGCAGGGTAGGAGAAAAACTGTTTTTT.

The V and J genes are TRBV7-6 and TRBJ2-3; 11 bases align to TRBD2. With V trimmed by 1 base and J by 2 bases, 5 bases remained unmatched. Per the germline V gene, CDR1 is SGHVS and CDR2 is FNYEAQ. This CDR3 comprises 17 residues. CDR3 region: CASSLGLAGSTTDTQYF. The CDR3 DNA reads TGTGCCAGCAGCTTAGGACTAGCGGGAAGCACCACAGATACGCAGTATTTT.